This entry concerns a single T cell receptor beta chain. No cognate antigen has been identified for it. Per-base quality was not reported, and no clone a single base away is much larger than it. Sample time point, as interpreted from the label and publication: about 28 days (+/-7) after the second vaccine dose. AZD1222 recipients given second doses at about 4 weeks or at about 12 weeks were pooled, since spike-specific TCR depth and breadth were not found to differ between the two schedules. The vaccinee samples were drawn from two UK trials, COV001 and COV002, one of which was a single-blind randomized controlled phase 2/3 trial testing AZD1222 (ChAdOx1 nCoV-19) in healthy adults. For TCRbeta chain sequencing, PBMC samples from trial participants were taken at day 0 and at day 28 after the second dose. The CDR3 regions of human TCRbeta chains were subjected to immunosequencing. As for how the authors treated the data: Repertoire TCRs were matched against a reference library of SARS-CoV-2-specific TCRs generated with the MIRA antigen-specificity platform. Breadth was defined as the fraction of unique TCRs that were SARS-CoV-2-associated. Depth was defined as the fraction of total T cells that were SARS-CoV-2-associated. Using the MIRA data, every spike-specific TCR was mapped to the spike region that the TCR reacted to and assigned to either a CD4 or a CD8 class. Log10-transformed breadth and depth values were compared by one-way ANOVA with Sidak's multiple comparisons tests. The table comes from immuneACCESS by way of TCRdb, which keeps in-frame sequences with V and J called. Part of the clones is missing from these tables; in studies checked, under half for an unresolved V gene and the rest for unknown reasons. V and J calls and clone size are those listed in that table; D and trimming were worked out from the DNA. This sample lists tens of thousands of clones; about 89% were detected once. Roughly 30% of the sample goes to the ten largest clones.

V is pruned by 5 bases and J by 8 bases, leaving 5 bases of the junction without a gene match. The germline V gene gives CDR1 as SGHTA and CDR2 as FQGNSA. The CDR3 starts with the cysteine, ends with the phenylalanine, and has 13 residues. The retained sequence is limited to the CDR3, 39 bases, with the frame set at the first base. The source of the sample is a study of T cell responses to AZD1222 COVID-19 vaccine (dated by TCRdb to 2020 to 2023). Turning to the overall study: A total of 233 trial participants underwent TCR sequencing, of whom 207 received two doses of AZD1222 and some 25 received two doses of the MenACWY control vaccine. Enrollment into the trials was organized by age into subgroups of 18-55, 56-69 and 70-plus years, and those subgroups contained approximately 160, 26 and 62 TCR-sequenced participants, respectively.

Overall results and qualifications from the work: The 56-69-year group was small, and its depth increase did not reach significance, likely because of low power. Most participants were white British and females outnumbered males, and the authors suggested that clonal diversity may have been underestimated. No day 14 peak-response samples were available, so repertoires were characterized only after the peak T cell response. Epitopes outside the regions mutated in the B.1.351 and B.1.1.7 variants were reportedly recognized by nearly half of the unique spike-specific TCRs. A significant rise in spike-specific TCR breadth and depth was observed after two AZD1222 doses relative to day 0 and relative to MenACWY recipients. Conclusions about previously exposed vaccinees are limited, since just five to seven AZD1222 recipients were seropositive for SARS-CoV-2 at baseline. Vaccine-associated CD4 TCRs spanned the whole spike protein, with dominant responses in regions 160-218 and 743-854.

The specimen was peripheral blood, collected 28 days after the second AZD1222 dose. The receptor's source is an adult who received the AZD1222 COVID-19 vaccine. This sequence uses TRBV7-2 and TRBJ1-2, and TRBD1 matches 10 of the central bases. The CDR3 corresponds to CASSVDRGAGYTF. DNA sequence: TGTGCCAGCAGCGTGGACAGGGGGGCGGGCTACACCTTC.